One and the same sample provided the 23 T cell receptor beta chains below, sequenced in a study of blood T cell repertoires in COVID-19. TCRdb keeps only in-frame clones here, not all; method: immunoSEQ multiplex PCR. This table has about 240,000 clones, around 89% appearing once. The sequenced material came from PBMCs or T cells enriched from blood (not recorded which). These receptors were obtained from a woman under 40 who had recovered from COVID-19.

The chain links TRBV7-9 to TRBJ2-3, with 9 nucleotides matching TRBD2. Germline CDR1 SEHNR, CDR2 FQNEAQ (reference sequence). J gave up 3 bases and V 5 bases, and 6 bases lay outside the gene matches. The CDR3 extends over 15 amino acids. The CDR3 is CASSILAGLTDTQYF. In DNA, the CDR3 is TGTGCCAGCAGCATCCTAGCGGGATTAACAGATACGCAGTATTTT. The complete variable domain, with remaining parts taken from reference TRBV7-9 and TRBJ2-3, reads DTGVSQNPRHKITKRGQNVTFRCDPISEHNRLYWYRQTLGQGPEFLTYFQNEAQLEKSRLLSDRFSAERPKGSFSTLEIQRTEQGDSAMYLCASSILAGLTDTQYFGPGTRLTVL.

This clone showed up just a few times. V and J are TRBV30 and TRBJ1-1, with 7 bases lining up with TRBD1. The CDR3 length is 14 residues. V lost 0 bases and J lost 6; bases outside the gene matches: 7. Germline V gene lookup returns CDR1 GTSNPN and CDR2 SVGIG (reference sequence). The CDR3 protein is CAWSVHRGQPEAFF. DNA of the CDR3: TGTGCCTGGAGTGTACACAGGGGTCAGCCTGAAGCTTTCTTT.

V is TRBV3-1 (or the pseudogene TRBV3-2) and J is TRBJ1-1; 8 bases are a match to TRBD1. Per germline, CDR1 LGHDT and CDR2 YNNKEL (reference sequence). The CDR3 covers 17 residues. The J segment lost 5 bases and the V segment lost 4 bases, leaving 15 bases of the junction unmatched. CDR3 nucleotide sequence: TGTGCCAGCAGCCTAAGTCACAGGGGGGAAGGAAGTACTGAAGCTTTCTTT. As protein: CASSLSHRGEGSTEAFF.

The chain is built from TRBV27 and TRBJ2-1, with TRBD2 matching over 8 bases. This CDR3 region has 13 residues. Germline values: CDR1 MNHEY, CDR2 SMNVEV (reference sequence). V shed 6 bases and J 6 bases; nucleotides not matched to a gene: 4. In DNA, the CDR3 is TGTGCCAGCAGCTCTACTAGCGGCAATGAGCAGTTCTTC. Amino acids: CASSSTSGNEQFF.

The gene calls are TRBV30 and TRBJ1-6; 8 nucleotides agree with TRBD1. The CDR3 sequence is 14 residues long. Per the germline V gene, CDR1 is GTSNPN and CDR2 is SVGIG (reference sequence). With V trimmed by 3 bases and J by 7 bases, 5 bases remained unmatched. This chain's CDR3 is CAWSRQGKNSPLHF. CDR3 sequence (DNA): TGTGCCTGGAGCCGACAGGGGAAGAATTCACCCCTCCACTTT.

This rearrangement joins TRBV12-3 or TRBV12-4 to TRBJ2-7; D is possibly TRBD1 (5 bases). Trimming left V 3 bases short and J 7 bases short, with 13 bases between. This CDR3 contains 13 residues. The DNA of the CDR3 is TGTGCCAGCAGTTTGGGGCTGGGTCGGGAGCAGTACTTC. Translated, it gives CASSLGLGREQYF.

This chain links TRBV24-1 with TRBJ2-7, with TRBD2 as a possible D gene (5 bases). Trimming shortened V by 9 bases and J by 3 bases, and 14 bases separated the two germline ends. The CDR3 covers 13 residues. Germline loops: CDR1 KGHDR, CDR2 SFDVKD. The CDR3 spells CATSTASSYEQYF. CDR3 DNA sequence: TGTGCCACCTCGACGGCTAGCAGCTACGAGCAGTACTTC.

The CDR3 DNA sequence: TGTGCCAGCAGCATCCGGGGGGTCACAGATACGCAGTATTTT. Translation: CASSIRGVTDTQYF. V gene TRBV5-5 combines with J gene TRBJ2-3; 7 positions agree with TRBD2. Germline V CDR1 and CDR2: SGHKS, YYEKEE (reference sequence). V lost 4 bases, J lost 2 bases, and 4 bases stayed unmatched. The CDR3 length is 14 residues.

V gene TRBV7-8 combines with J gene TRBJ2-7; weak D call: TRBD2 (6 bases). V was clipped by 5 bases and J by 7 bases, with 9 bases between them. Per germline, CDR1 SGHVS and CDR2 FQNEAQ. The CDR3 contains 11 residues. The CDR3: CASSPGLEQYF. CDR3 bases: TGTGCCAGCAGCCCCGGACTAGAGCAGTACTTC. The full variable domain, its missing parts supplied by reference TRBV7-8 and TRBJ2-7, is GAGVSQSPRYKVAKRGQDVALRCDPISGHVSLFWYQQALGQGPEFLTYFQNEAQLDKSGLPSDRFFAERPEGSVSTLKIQRTQQEDSAVYLCASSPGLEQYFGPGTRLTVT.

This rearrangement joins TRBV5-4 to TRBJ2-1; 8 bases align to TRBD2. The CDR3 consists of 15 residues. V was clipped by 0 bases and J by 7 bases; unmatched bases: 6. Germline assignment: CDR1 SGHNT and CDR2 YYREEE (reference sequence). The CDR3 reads CASSLGTGGPNEQFF. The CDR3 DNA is TGTGCCAGCAGCTTGGGAACGGGAGGGCCGAATGAGCAGTTCTTC. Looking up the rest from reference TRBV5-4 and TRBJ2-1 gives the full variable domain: ETGVTQSPTHLIKTRGQQVTLRCSSQSGHNTVSWYQQALGQGPQFIFQYYREEENGRGNFPPRFSGLQFPNYSSELNVNALELDDSALYLCASSLGTGGPNEQFFGPGTRLTVL.

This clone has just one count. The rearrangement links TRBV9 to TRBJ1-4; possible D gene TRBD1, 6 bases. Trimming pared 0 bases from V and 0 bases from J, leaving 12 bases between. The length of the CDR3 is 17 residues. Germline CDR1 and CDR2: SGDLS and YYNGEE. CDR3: CASSVAGQLSTNEKLFF. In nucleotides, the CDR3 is TGTGCCAGCAGCGTAGCCGGACAGCTTTCAACTAATGAAAAACTGTTTTTT.

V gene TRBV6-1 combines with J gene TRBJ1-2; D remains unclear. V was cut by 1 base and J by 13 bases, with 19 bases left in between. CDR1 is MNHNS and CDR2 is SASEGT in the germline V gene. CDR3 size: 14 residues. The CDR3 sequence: CASSEGSATRGITF. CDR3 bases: TGTGCCAGCAGTGAAGGGTCGGCTACGAGAGGAATCACCTTC.

The CDR3 loop reads CASSLQDRVGTEAFF. As DNA, the CDR3 is TGTGCCAGCAGTTTACAGGACAGGGTTGGCACTGAAGCTTTCTTT. The chain couples TRBV7-9 to TRBJ1-1; 8 bases fit TRBD1. Germline V gene data show CDR1 as SEHNR and CDR2 as FQNEAQ (reference sequence). The J segment lost 4 bases and the V segment lost 6 bases, leaving 10 bases of the junction unmatched. This CDR3 region has 15 residues.

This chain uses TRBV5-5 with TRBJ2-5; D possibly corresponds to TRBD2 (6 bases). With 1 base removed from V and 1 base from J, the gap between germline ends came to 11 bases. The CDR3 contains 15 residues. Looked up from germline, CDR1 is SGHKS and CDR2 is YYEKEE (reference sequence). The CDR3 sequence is CASSLFPGLQETQYF. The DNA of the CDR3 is TGTGCCAGCAGCTTGTTCCCGGGACTCCAAGAGACCCAGTACTTC.

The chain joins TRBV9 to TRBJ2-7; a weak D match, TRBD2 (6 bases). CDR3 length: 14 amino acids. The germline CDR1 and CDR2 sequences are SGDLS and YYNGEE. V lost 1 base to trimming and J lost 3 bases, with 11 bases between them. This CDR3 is CASSVPAGGYEQYF. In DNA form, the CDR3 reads TGTGCCAGCAGCGTACCAGCGGGTGGCTACGAGCAGTACTTC.

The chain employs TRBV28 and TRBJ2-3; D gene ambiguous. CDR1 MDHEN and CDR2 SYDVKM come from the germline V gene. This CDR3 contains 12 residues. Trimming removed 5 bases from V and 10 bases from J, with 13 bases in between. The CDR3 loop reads CASSQRLSAQYF. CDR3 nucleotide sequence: TGTGCCAGCAGTCAGCGACTGTCTGCGCAGTATTTT.

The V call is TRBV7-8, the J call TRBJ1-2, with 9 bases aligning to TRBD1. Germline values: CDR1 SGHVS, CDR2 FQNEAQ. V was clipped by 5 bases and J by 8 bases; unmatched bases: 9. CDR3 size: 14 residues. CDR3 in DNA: TGTGCCAGCAGCACAGGGAGGACAGGGGACGGCTACACCTTC. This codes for CASSTGRTGDGYTF.

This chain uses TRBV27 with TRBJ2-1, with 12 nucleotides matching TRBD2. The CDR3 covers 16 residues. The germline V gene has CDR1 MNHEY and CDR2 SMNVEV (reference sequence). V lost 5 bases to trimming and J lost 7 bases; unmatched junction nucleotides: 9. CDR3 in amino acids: CASSALRTSGINEQFF. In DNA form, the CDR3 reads TGTGCCAGCAGTGCCCTTAGGACTAGCGGGATTAATGAGCAGTTCTTC.

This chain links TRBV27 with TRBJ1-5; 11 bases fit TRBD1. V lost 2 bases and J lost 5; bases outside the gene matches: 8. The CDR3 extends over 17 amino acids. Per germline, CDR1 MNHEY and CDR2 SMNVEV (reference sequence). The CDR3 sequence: CASSLKGGTGGYQPQHF. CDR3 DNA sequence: TGTGCCAGCAGTTTAAAAGGAGGGACAGGGGGTTATCAGCCCCAGCATTTT.

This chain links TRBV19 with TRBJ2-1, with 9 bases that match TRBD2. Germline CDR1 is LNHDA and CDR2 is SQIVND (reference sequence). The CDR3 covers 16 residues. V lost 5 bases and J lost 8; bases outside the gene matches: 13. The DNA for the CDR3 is TGTGCCAGTAGTCGGGGCGGGAGGGCCGTTTATGATGAGCAGTTCTTC. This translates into CASSRGGRAVYDEQFF.

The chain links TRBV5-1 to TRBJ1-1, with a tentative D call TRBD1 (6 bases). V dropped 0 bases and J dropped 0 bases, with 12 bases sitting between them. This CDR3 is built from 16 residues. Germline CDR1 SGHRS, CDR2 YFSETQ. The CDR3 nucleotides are TGCGCCAGCAGCTTGGCCACAGGGAGCATGAACACTGAAGCTTTCTTT. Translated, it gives CASSLATGSMNTEAFF.

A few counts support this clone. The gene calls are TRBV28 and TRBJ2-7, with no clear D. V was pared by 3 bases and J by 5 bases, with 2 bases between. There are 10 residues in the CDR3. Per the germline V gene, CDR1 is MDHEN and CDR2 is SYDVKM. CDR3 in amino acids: CASSFNEQYF. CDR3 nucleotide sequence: TGTGCCAGCAGTTTCAACGAGCAGTACTTC.

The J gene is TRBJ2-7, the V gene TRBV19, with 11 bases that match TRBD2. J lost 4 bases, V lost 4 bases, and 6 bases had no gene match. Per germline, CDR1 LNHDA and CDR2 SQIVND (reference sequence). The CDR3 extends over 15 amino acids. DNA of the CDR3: TGTGCCAGTAGTACCGTAGCGGGAGGGCGTTACGAGCAGTACTTC. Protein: CASSTVAGGRYEQYF.